The clone carrying this T cell receptor beta chain was counted many times. Its antigen remains unknown. The data stem from a study of tumor and adjacent non-tumor tissue in lung cancer. Overall study: The cohort had about twelve adenocarcinoma, 2 squamous cell and 1 small cell patients. Overall study findings and caveats: Compared with tumor, normal lung showed significantly lower TCR diversity.

The template was RNA from unsorted bulk tissue. V shed 4 bases, J shed 4 bases, and the junction held 6 bases outside the gene matches. The CDR3 extends over 14 amino acids. CDR1 is SGHNT and CDR2 is YYREEE in the germline V gene (reference sequence). The library came from three nested PCR rounds adapted from ARM-PCR protocols. TCRdb reprocessed the multiplex PCR reads with MiXCR, giving one entry per CDR3 protein. The table shows 100,000 to 150,000 distinct CDR3 sequences, with around three fifths occurring only once. V usage is TRBV5-4 and J usage is TRBJ1-1, with 8 bases lining up with TRBD1. The sequence was collected from a man in his thirties or forties with non-small cell lung cancer. Sequenced input: lung tumor tissue. The CDR3 DNA is TGTGCCAGCAGCCATGGGACAGGCATCACTGAAGCTTTCTTT. Translating it yields CASSHGTGITEAFF. Together with reference TRBV5-4 and TRBJ1-1, the CDR3 gives the full variable domain: ETGVTQSPTHLIKTRGQQVTLRCSSQSGHNTVSWYQQALGQGPQFIFQYYREEENGRGNFPPRFSGLQFPNYSSELNVNALELDDSALYLCASSHGTGITEAFFGQGTRLTVV.